The 17 T cell receptor beta chains below were found in one sample sequenced in a study of shared clonotypes between healthy human individuals. TCRdb's table, derived via immunoSEQ multiplex PCR, lists solely in-frame clones and lacks some. The repertoire consists of about 960,000 clones, with over 60% occurring once and the leading ten covering about 1.5%. The sequencing sample was made of memory CD4+ T cells sorted from blood. The subset is: CD45RA-negative fraction. The receptors stem from a man aged 18 to 30 in good health.

This clone was counted once. J is TRBJ2-1 and V is TRBV29-1, with 10 bases fitting TRBD1. The trim removed 6 bases at V and 6 bases at J, leaving 2 bases unmatched. CDR1 SQVTM and CDR2 ANQGSEA come from the germline V gene. CDR3 length equals 12 residues. The chain's CDR3 is CSVGDRGNEQFF. CDR3 bases: TGCAGCGTAGGGGACAGGGGCAATGAGCAGTTCTTC.

This clone is a singleton in its sample. This CDR3 reads CASSQQTGGGVAFF. The CDR3 coding sequence is TGCGCCAGCAGCCAACAAACAGGGGGCGGAGTAGCTTTCTTT. The rearrangement uses TRBV4-3 and TRBJ1-1; 9 nucleotides match TRBD1. CDR1 is LGHNA, CDR2 YSLEER, per germline. The CDR3 sequence is 14 residues long. J was trimmed by 10 bases and V by 2 bases; bases with no gene match: 8.

The chain recombines TRBV7-2 with TRBJ2-1, with D perhaps given as TRBD1 or TRBD2 (5 bases each). Between the trimmed V and J ends, which lost 1 base and 3 bases, there was a span of 7 bases. Looked up from germline, CDR1 is SGHTA and CDR2 is FQGNSA. This CDR3 has 14 amino acids. CDR3 amino acids: CASSLGGFYNEQFF. CDR3 sequence (DNA): TGTGCCAGCAGCTTAGGGGGGTTCTACAATGAGCAGTTCTTC.

This clone was recorded only once. The DNA of the CDR3 is TGTGCCAGCAGAAGACAGGAGAACACTGAAGCTTTCTTT. Amino acids: CASRRQENTEAFF. The V and J genes are TRBV2 and TRBJ1-1; D is perhaps TRBD1 (6 bases). Trimming stripped 6 bases from V and 1 base from J, with 9 bases between. The CDR3 has 13 residues. Germline CDR1 is SNHLY and CDR2 is FYNNEI.

This chain uses TRBV7-8 with TRBJ2-5; D gene ambiguous. Per germline, CDR1 SGHVS and CDR2 FQNEAQ. The V end was cut by 2 bases, the J end by 5 bases, with 15 bases between. The CDR3 covers 15 residues. CDR3 nucleotide sequence: TGTGCCAGCAGCTTAAGTGCGACCCGCGCCGAGACCCAGTACTTC. This encodes CASSLSATRAETQYF.

This sequence joins TRBV6-5 and TRBJ2-1; D unresolved. CDR1 and CDR2 (germline): MNHEY, SVGAGI. The CDR3 runs 15 residues. The V gene lost 0 bases and the J gene lost 8 bases, with 14 bases spanning the gap. CDR3 sequence: CASSYSNTGSYEQFF. The CDR3 nucleotides are TGTGCCAGCAGTTACTCGAACACGGGTAGCTATGAGCAGTTCTTC.

This rearrangement joins TRBV5-4 to TRBJ2-5; 9 bases are a match to TRBD1. J gave up 4 bases and V 4 bases, and 5 bases lay outside the gene matches. CDR1 and CDR2 (germline): SGHNT, YYREEE (reference sequence). The CDR3 is 14 residues long. The CDR3 DNA sequence: TGTGCCAGCAGCCCCCGGGACAGGGCAGAGACCCAGTACTTC. Protein product: CASSPRDRAETQYF.

V is TRBV19 and J is TRBJ2-1; D perhaps matches TRBD1 (5 bases). This CDR3 region has 15 residues. V lost 3 bases and J lost 4, with 13 bases in between. In germline, CDR1 is LNHDA, CDR2 SQIVND (reference sequence). The CDR3 region has the DNA TGTGCCAGTAGTATCTCAGGGCTCCTTTACAATGAGCAGTTCTTC. Translated, it gives CASSISGLLYNEQFF.

The rearrangement links TRBV7-9 to TRBJ1-5; no clear D. The CDR3 totals 11 residues. Germline-derived CDR1 and CDR2 are SEHNR and FQNEAQ (reference sequence). V shed 5 bases and J shed 9 bases, with 8 bases lying between them. This chain's CDR3 is CASSGGGPQHF. The CDR3, as DNA: TGTGCCAGCAGCGGCGGTGGGCCCCAGCATTTT. The full variable domain, completed using reference TRBV7-9 and TRBJ1-5, is DTGVSQNPRHKITKRGQNVTFRCDPISEHNRLYWYRQTLGQGPEFLTYFQNEAQLEKSRLLSDRFSAERPKGSFSTLEIQRTEQGDSAMYLCASSGGGPQHFGDGTRLSIL.

This chain links TRBV5-1 with TRBJ1-6, with a possible D match to TRBD1 (5 bases). The CDR3 loop spans 15 amino acids. Germline CDR1 SGHRS, CDR2 YFSETQ. V was clipped by 0 bases and J by 9 bases, with 13 bases between them. The CDR3 region is CASSLAGPGTSPLHF. The CDR3 DNA reads TGCGCCAGCAGCTTGGCCGGACCGGGGACTTCACCCCTCCACTTT.

The V and J genes are TRBV6-1 and TRBJ2-3; 7 bases line up with TRBD2. Germline V gives CDR1 MNHNS, CDR2 SASEGT. The CDR3 covers 15 residues. The V and J ends lost 5 bases and 2 bases, in that order; junction bases with no gene match: 7. This CDR3 reads CASSRAGALTDTQYF. CDR3 nucleotide sequence: TGTGCCAGCAGTCGGGCGGGAGCTCTCACAGATACGCAGTATTTT.

This clone was seen repeatedly, ten times or more. The V and J genes are TRBV19 and TRBJ1-2, with D maybe TRBD1 (6 bases). V dropped 3 bases and J dropped 1 base, with 12 bases sitting between them. This CDR3 contains 15 residues. Germline loops: CDR1 LNHDA, CDR2 SQIVND (reference sequence). CDR3 bases: TGTGCCAGTAGTATGGACAGTGCGTTTAACTATGGCTACACCTTC. It encodes CASSMDSAFNYGYTF.

This clone was recorded a few times. The chain uses TRBV5-1 and TRBJ2-3; 11 nucleotides match TRBD2. CDR1 SGHRS and CDR2 YFSETQ come from the germline V gene. The CDR3 covers 15 residues. The junction had 10 bases not matched to a gene; V was cut back by 5 bases and J by 8 bases. The CDR3 sequence: CASSTSGTSGATQYF. The CDR3 DNA sequence: TGCGCCAGCAGTACTTCCGGGACTAGCGGAGCTACGCAGTATTTT.

As DNA, the CDR3 is TGTGCCAGCAGTTTGGGGGGGACAGGGGCTTCCTACGAGCAGTACTTC. The encoded protein is CASSLGGTGASYEQYF. The chain combines TRBV28 with TRBJ2-7; TRBD1 agrees at 10 bases. V lost 3 bases and J lost 1; bases outside the gene matches: 6. Germline loops: CDR1 MDHEN, CDR2 SYDVKM. The CDR3 totals 16 residues.

J is TRBJ1-5 and V is TRBV19, with D hard to call. The CDR3 sequence is 14 residues long. Trimming stripped 3 bases from V and 3 bases from J, with 9 bases between. CDR1 is LNHDA, CDR2 SQIVND, per germline (reference sequence). Written as DNA, the CDR3 is TGTGCCAGTAGTATGTCGTGGGCCAATCAGCCCCAGCATTTT. Amino acids: CASSMSWANQPQHF.

As regards this clone: A far larger clone differs by one base, so this is likely a read error. V usage is TRBV11-2 and J usage is TRBJ2-2; 12 bases fit TRBD2. The germline CDR1 and CDR2 sequences are SGHAT and FQNNGV. The CDR3 consists of 16 residues. CDR3 sequence reads: CAGSLAGLAGTGELFF. In DNA form, the CDR3 reads TGTGCCGGCAGCTTAGCGGGACTAGCGGGTACCGGGGAGCTGTTTTTT.

This clone was observed a handful of times. The chain carries TRBV12-2 and TRBJ1-1. TRBV12-2 is an annotated pseudogene. This CDR3 spans 18 amino acids. The CDR3 region is CASRLAHLSASRGTEAFF. Written as DNA, the CDR3 is TGTGCAAGTCGCTTAGCGCACTTGTCTGCCTCTCGGGGCACTGAAGCTTTCTTT.